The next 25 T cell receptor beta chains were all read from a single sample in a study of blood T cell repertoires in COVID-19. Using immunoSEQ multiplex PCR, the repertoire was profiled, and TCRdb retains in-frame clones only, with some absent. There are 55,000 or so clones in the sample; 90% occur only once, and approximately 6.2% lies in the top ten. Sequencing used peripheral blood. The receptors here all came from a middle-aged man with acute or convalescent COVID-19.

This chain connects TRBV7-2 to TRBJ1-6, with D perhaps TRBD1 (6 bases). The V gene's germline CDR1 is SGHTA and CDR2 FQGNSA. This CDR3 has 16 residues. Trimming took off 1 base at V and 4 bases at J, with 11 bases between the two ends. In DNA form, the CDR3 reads TGTGCCAGCAGCTTAGGTCGGGACAAGTATAATTCACCCCTCCACTTT. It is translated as CASSLGRDKYNSPLHF.

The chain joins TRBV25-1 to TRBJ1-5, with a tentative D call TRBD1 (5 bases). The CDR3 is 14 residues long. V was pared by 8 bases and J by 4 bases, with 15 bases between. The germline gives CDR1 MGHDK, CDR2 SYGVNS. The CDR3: CASGLGTGNQPQHF. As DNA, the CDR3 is TGTGCCAGCGGCCTCGGGACTGGAAATCAGCCCCAGCATTTT.

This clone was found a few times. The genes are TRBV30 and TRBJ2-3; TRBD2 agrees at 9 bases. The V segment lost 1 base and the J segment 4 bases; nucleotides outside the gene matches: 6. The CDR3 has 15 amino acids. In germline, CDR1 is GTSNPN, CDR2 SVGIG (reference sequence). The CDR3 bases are TGTGCCTGGAGTGGAACGCGGGAGGGCCCAGATACGCAGTATTTT. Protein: CAWSGTREGPDTQYF.

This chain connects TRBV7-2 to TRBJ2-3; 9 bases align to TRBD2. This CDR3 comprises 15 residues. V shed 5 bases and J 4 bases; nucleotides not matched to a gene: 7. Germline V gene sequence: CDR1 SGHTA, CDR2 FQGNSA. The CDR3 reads CASSPIAGVADTQYF. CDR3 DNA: TGTGCCAGCAGCCCAATAGCGGGAGTAGCAGATACGCAGTATTTT.

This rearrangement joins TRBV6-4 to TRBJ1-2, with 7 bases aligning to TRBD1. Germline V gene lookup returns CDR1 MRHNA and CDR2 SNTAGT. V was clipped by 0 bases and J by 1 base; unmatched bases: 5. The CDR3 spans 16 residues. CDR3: CASSDSPGQLNYGYTF. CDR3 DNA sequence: TGTGCCAGCAGTGACTCACCGGGACAGCTTAACTATGGCTACACCTTC.

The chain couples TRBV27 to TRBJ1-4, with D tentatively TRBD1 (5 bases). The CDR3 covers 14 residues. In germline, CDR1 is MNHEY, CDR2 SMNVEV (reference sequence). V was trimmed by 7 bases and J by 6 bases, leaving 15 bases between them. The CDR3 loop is CASTPGGEDEKLFF. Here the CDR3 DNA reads TGTGCCAGCACCCCCGGGGGTGAGGATGAAAAACTGTTTTTT.

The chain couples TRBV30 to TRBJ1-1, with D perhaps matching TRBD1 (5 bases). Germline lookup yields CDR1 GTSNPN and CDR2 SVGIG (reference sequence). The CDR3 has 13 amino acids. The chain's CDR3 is CAHGPPRGTEAFF. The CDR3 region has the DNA TGTGCACATGGGCCCCCCCGGGGGACTGAAGCTTTCTTT.

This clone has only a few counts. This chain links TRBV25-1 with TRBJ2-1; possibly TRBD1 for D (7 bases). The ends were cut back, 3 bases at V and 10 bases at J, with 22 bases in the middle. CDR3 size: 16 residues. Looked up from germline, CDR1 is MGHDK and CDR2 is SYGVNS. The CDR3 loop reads CASSELREDRSLEQFF. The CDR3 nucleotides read TGTGCCAGCAGTGAGCTGAGGGAGGACAGGTCGTTGGAGCAGTTCTTC.

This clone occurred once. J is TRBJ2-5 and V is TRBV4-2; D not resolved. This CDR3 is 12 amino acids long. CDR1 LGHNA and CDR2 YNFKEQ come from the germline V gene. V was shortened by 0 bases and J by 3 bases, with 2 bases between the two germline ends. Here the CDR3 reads CASSQDKETQYF. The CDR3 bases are TGTGCCAGCAGCCAAGATAAAGAGACCCAGTACTTC.

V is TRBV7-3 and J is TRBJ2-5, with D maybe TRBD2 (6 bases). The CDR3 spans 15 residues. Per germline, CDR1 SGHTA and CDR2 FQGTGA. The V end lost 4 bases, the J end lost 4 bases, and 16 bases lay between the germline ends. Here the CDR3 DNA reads TGTGCCAGCAGCTCCTGGGGAGAAGCGGGAGAGACCCAGTACTTC. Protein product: CASSSWGEAGETQYF.

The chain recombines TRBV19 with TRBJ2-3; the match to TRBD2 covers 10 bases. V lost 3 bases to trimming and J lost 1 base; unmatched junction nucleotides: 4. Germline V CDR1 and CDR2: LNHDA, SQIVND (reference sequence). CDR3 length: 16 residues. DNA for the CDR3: TGTGCCAGTAGTATCGGTCTAGCGGGGGGCACAGATACGCAGTATTTT. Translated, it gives CASSIGLAGGTDTQYF.

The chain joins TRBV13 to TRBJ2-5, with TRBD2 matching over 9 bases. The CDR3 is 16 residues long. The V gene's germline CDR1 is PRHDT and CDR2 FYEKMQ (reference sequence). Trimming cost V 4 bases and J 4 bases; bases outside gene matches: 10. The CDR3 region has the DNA TGTGCCAGCAGCTCCACCCACCAGCGGGAGGCAGAGACCCAGTACTTC. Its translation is CASSSTHQREAETQYF.

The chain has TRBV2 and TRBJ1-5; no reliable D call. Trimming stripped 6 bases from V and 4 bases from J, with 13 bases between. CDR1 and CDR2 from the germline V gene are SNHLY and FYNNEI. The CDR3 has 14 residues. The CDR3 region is CASSRELRNQPQHF. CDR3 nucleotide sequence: TGTGCCAGCAGCCGGGAATTAAGGAATCAGCCCCAGCATTTT.

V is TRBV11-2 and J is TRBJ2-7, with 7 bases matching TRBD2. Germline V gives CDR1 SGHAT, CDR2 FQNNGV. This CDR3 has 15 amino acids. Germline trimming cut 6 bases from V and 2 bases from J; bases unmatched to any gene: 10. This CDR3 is CASRDLAANTYEQYF. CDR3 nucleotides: TGTGCCAGCAGGGATCTAGCGGCCAATACCTACGAGCAGTACTTC.

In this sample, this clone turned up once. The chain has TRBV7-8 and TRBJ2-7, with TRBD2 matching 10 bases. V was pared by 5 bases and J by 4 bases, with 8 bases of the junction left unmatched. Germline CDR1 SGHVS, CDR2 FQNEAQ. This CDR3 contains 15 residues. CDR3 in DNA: TGTGCCAGCAGCGCACTAGCGGGACAAGGGTACGAGCAGTACTTC. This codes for CASSALAGQGYEQYF.

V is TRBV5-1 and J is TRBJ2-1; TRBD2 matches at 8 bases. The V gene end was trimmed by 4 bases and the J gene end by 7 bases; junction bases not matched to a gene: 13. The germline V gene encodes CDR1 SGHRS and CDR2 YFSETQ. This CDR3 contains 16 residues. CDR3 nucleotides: TGCGCCAGCAGCCGAAACCCAGCGGGGGCTCAGAATGAGCAGTTCTTC. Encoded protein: CASSRNPAGAQNEQFF.

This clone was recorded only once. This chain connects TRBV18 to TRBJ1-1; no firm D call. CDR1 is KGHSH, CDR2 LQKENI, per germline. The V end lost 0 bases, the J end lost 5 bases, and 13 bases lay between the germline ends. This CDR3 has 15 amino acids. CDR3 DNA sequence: TGTGCCAGCTCACCACCGGAAGGGAGGAGGACTGAAGCTTTCTTT. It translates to CASSPPEGRRTEAFF.

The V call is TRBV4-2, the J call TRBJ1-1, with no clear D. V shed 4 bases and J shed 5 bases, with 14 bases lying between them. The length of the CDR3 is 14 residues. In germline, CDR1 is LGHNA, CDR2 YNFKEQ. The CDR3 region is CASSPEGGWTEAFF. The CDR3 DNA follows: TGTGCCAGCAGCCCCGAGGGTGGATGGACTGAAGCTTTCTTT.

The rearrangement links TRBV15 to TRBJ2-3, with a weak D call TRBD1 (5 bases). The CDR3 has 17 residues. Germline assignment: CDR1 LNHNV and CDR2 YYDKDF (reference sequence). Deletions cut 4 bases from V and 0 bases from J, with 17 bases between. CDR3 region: CATSTHRGMSSTDTQYF. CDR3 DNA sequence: TGTGCCACCAGCACTCATAGGGGAATGTCTAGCACAGATACGCAGTATTTT.

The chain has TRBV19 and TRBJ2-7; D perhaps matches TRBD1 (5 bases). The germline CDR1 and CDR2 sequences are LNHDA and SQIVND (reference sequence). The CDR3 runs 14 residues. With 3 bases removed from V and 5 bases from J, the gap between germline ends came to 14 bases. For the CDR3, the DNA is TGTGCCAGTAGTATGTCAGGGTTTAAAGACGAGCAGTACTTC. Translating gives CASSMSGFKDEQYF.

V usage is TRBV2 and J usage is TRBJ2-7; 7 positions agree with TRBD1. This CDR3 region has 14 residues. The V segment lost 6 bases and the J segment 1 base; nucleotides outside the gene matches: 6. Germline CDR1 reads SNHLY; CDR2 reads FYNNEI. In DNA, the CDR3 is TGTGCCAGCAGAGACCGGGACAGTTCCTACGAGCAGTACTTC. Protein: CASRDRDSSYEQYF.

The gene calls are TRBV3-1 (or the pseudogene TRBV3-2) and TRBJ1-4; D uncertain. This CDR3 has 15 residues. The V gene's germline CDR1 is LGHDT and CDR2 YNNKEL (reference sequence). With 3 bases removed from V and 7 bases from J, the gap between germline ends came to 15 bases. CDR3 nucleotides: TGTGCCAGCAGCCAGCAAACGACGGGTTCTGAAAAACTGTTTTTT. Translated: CASSQQTTGSEKLFF.

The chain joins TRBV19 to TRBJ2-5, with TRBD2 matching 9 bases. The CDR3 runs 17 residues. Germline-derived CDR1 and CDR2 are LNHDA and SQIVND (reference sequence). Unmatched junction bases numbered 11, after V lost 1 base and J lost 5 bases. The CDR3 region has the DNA TGTGCCAGTAGTATAGGGGCTAGCGGGATGGGGTCGGAGACCCAGTACTTC. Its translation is CASSIGASGMGSETQYF.

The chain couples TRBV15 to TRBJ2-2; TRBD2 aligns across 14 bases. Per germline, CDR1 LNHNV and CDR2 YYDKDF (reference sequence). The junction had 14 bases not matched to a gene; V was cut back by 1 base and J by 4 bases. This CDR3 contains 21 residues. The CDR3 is CATSRGYSAGTSGSRTGELFF. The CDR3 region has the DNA TGTGCCACCAGCAGAGGGTATTCGGCCGGGACTAGCGGGAGCCGCACCGGGGAGCTGTTTTTT.

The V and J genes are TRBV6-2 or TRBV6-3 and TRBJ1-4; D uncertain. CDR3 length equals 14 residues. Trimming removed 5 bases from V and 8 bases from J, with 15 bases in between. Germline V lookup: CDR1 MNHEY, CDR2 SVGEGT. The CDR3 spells CASSRGQESEKLFF. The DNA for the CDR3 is TGTGCCAGCAGTCGCGGGCAAGAGAGCGAAAAACTGTTTTTT.